These 5 T cell receptor beta chains were all obtained from the same sample, sequenced in a study of T cells in Graves' hyperthyroidism and ophthalmopathy. TCR beta CDR3 regions were amplified from RNA transcripts. An initial round of RT-PCR targeting the TCR CDR3 relied on the HTBI primer set. TCRdb re-derived calls from the multiplex PCR reads in MiXCR, one entry per CDR3 protein. Of approximately 530,000 distinct CDR3 sequences in the sample, roughly 21% were seen once. The sample comprised blood. These receptors all come from a man aged 40-49 years with Graves' ophthalmopathy.

In its sample, this clonotype was seen a few times. This chain links TRBV12-3 or TRBV12-4 with TRBJ1-1; D is undetermined. The ends were cut back, 1 base at V and 5 bases at J, with 17 bases in the middle. CDR3 length equals 16 residues. CDR3 loop: CASSLGLQVIGTEAFF. In nucleotides, the CDR3 is TGTGCCAGCAGTTTAGGACTCCAGGTTATTGGTACTGAAGCTTTCTTT.

This clonotype was recorded at least ten times. This chain connects TRBV30 to TRBJ2-7; possibly TRBD1 for D (6 bases). The CDR3 runs to 11 residues. With 4 bases removed from V and 7 bases from J, the gap between germline ends came to 11 bases. Germline values: CDR1 GTSNPN, CDR2 SVGIG (reference sequence). CDR3 nucleotide sequence: TGTGCCTGGATACAGGGTAGGGAGCAGTACTTC. This translates into CAWIQGREQYF.

Ten or more counts support this clonotype. This chain links TRBV11-2 with TRBJ2-7; tentatively, D is TRBD1 (6 bases). Germline CDR1 is SGHAT and CDR2 is FQNNGV. The CDR3 runs 16 residues. With 4 bases removed from V and 7 bases from J, the gap between germline ends came to 23 bases. Here the CDR3 DNA reads TGTGCCAGCAGCTCAGAGGGTATACAGGGAACTCGTGAGCAGTACTTC. Amino acids: CASSSEGIQGTREQYF.

This clonotype has ten or more counts. J is TRBJ2-3 and V is TRBV11-2; D is ambiguous. There are 14 residues in the CDR3. Looked up from germline, CDR1 is SGHAT and CDR2 is FQNNGV. V was trimmed by 1 base and J by 1 base, leaving 6 bases between them. The chain's CDR3 is CASSLGTRTDTQYF. The DNA for the CDR3 is TGTGCCAGCAGCTTAGGGACCCGCACAGATACGCAGTATTTT. Variable domain in full (rest from reference TRBV11-2 and TRBJ2-3): EAGVAQSPRYKIIEKRQSVAFWCNPISGHATLYWYQQILGQGPKLLIQFQNNGVVDDSQLPKDRFSAERLKGVDSTLKIQPAKLEDSAVYLCASSLGTRTDTQYFGPGTRLTVL.

This clonotype has a handful of counts. The chain is built from TRBV4-1 and TRBJ1-2; a weak D match, TRBD1 (5 bases). Between the trimmed V and J ends, which lost 3 bases and 4 bases, there was a span of 9 bases. The CDR3 extends over 13 amino acids. The germline gives CDR1 MGHRA, CDR2 YSYEKL. The CDR3 DNA sequence: TGCGCCAGCAGCCAGCGCAGGGTCTATGGCTACACCTTC. This sequence encodes CASSQRRVYGYTF.